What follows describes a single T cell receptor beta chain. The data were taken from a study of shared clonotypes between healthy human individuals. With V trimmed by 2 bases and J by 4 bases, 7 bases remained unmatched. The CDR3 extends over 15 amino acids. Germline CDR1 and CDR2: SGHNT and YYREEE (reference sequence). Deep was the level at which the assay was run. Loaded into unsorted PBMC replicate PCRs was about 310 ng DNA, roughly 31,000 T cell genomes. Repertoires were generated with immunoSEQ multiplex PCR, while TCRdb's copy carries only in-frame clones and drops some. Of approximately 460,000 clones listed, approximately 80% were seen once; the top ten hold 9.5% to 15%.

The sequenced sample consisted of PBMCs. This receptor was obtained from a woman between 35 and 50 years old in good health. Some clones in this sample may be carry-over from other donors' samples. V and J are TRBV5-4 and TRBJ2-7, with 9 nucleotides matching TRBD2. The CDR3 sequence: CASSLGLAGKYEQYF. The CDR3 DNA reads TGTGCCAGCAGCTTAGGGCTAGCGGGAAAGTACGAGCAGTACTTC.